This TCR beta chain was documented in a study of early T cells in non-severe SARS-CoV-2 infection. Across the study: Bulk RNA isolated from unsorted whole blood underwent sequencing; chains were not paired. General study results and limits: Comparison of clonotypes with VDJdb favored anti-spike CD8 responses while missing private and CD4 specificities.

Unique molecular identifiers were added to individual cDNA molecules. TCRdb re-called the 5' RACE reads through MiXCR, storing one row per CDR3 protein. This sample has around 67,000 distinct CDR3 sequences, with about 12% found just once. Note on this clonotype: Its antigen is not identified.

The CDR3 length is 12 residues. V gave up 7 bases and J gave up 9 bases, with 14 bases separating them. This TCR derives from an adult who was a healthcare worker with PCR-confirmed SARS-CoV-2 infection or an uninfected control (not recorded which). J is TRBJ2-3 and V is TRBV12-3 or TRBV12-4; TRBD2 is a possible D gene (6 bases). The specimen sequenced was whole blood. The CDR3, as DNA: TGTGCCAGCAATTGGGCCGCGGGGACGCAGTATTTT. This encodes CASNWAAGTQYF.